Listed below are T cell receptor beta chains from one sample, sequenced in a study of T cell responses to AZD1222 COVID-19 vaccine. Produced via immunoSEQ multiplex PCR; TCRdb's table is partial and in-frame only. This table has some 150,000 clones, around 86% appearing once. Material: peripheral blood, obtained 28 days after the second AZD1222 dose. These receptors all come from an adult who received the AZD1222 COVID-19 vaccine. CDR3s include the opening cysteine and the closing phenylalanine or tryptophan. A D gene is named only where the DNA matches it firmly. Clone size appears in some rows only: once, few, many, or a class for an expanded clone.

CDR3nt: TGTGCCTGCGGAGGTTCTGGAAACACCATATATTTT; CDR3aa: CACGGSGNTIYF; len: 12; v_gene: TRBV30; j_gene: TRBJ1-3; d_gene: -; abundance: -
CDR3nt: TGTGCCAGCAGTTTTCGGGGGGGGCTCTATGGCTACACCTTC; CDR3aa: CASSFRGGLYGYTF; len: 14; v_gene: TRBV27; j_gene: TRBJ1-2; d_gene: -; abundance: -
CDR3nt: TGTGCCAGTAGCGACAGCGGGAGAGCGTACGAGCAGTACTTC; CDR3aa: CASSDSGRAYEQYF; len: 14; v_gene: TRBV19; j_gene: TRBJ2-7; d_gene: TRBD2; abundance: -
CDR3nt: TGTGCCAGCAGCGCGATATTTGGGGAGCAGTACTTC; CDR3aa: CASSAIFGEQYF; len: 12; v_gene: TRBV3-1/TRBV3-2; j_gene: TRBJ2-7; d_gene: -; abundance: -
CDR3nt: TGTGCCAGCAGCACTCCTGGCGATGCTGTTTTAGCCAAAAACATTCAGTACTTC; CDR3aa: CASSTPGDAVLAKNIQYF; len: 18; v_gene: TRBV5-8; j_gene: TRBJ2-4; d_gene: -; abundance: once
CDR3nt: TGTGCCAGCAGCTTACCGGGACAGGGCCAGCCCCAGCATTTT; CDR3aa: CASSLPGQGQPQHF; len: 14; v_gene: TRBV7-8; j_gene: TRBJ1-5; d_gene: TRBD1; abundance: -
CDR3nt: TGTGCCAGTAGTATAACCCCCCGGGGAGGAAGCAATCAGCCCCAGCATTTT; CDR3aa: CASSITPRGGSNQPQHF; len: 17; v_gene: TRBV19; j_gene: TRBJ1-5; d_gene: -; abundance: -
CDR3nt: TGTGCCACCAGCAGAGAAATAAGCGTTTCGCAGTTCTTC; CDR3aa: CATSREISVSQFF; len: 13; v_gene: TRBV15; j_gene: TRBJ2-1; d_gene: -; abundance: -
CDR3nt: TGTGCCATCAGTGAGTCGGAGTTCGAGCAGTACTTC; CDR3aa: CAISESEFEQYF; len: 12; v_gene: TRBV10-3; j_gene: TRBJ2-7; d_gene: -; abundance: once
CDR3nt: TGTGCCAGCAGCTTAAGGGACAGCGCTTCCTACGAGCAGTACTTC; CDR3aa: CASSLRDSASYEQYF; len: 15; v_gene: TRBV7-8; j_gene: TRBJ2-7; d_gene: TRBD1; abundance: -
CDR3nt: TGTGCCAGCAGCTGGGACAGGGGTCGCTTCTACGAGCAGTACTTC; CDR3aa: CASSWDRGRFYEQYF; len: 15; v_gene: TRBV7-3; j_gene: TRBJ2-7; d_gene: TRBD1; abundance: -
CDR3nt: TGTGCCAGTTCAGACAGGGGGTCCTCCACAGATACGCAGTATTTT; CDR3aa: CASSDRGSSTDTQYF; len: 15; v_gene: TRBV6-5; j_gene: TRBJ2-3; d_gene: TRBD1; abundance: -
CDR3nt: TGTGCCTGGGGACAGGGGGCCGGGGAGCTGTTTTTT; CDR3aa: CAWGQGAGELFF; len: 12; v_gene: TRBV30; j_gene: TRBJ2-2; d_gene: TRBD1; abundance: -
CDR3nt: TGTGCCAGCAGCTCGGCGGGGCAGGGGATCACCGGGGAGCTGTTTTTT; CDR3aa: CASSSAGQGITGELFF; len: 16; v_gene: TRBV25-1; j_gene: TRBJ2-2; d_gene: -; abundance: -
CDR3nt: TGTGCCAGCAGTGCAGGAGCCGCGGGGACCGGGGAGCTGTTTTTT; CDR3aa: CASSAGAAGTGELFF; len: 15; v_gene: TRBV6-4; j_gene: TRBJ2-2; d_gene: -; abundance: -
CDR3nt: TGTGCCAGCAGCTTATCGGGCATTAGCACAGATACGCAGTATTTT; CDR3aa: CASSLSGISTDTQYF; len: 15; v_gene: TRBV7-2; j_gene: TRBJ2-3; d_gene: -; abundance: -
CDR3nt: TGTGCCAGTAGTTACAGGGGGCCCGGAGCTTTCTTT; CDR3aa: CASSYRGPGAFF; len: 12; v_gene: TRBV19; j_gene: TRBJ1-1; d_gene: TRBD1; abundance: -
CDR3nt: TGTGCCAGCAGCTTCCGGCAGGGCTCCTACAATGAGCAGTTCTTC; CDR3aa: CASSFRQGSYNEQFF; len: 15; v_gene: TRBV14; j_gene: TRBJ2-1; d_gene: -; abundance: -
CDR3nt: TGTGCCAGTGGACTAGCGGGAGGAAGGACCGGGGAGCTGTTTTTT; CDR3aa: CASGLAGGRTGELFF; len: 15; v_gene: TRBV19; j_gene: TRBJ2-2; d_gene: TRBD2; abundance: -
CDR3nt: TGTGCCAGCAGCAAAGGCGACGGGACTGAAGCTTTCTTT; CDR3aa: CASSKGDGTEAFF; len: 13; v_gene: TRBV21-1; j_gene: TRBJ1-1; d_gene: -; abundance: -
CDR3nt: TGTGCCGGACGAATAGGGGACATTCAGTACTTC; CDR3aa: CAGRIGDIQYF; len: 11; v_gene: TRBV19; j_gene: TRBJ2-4; d_gene: -; abundance: -
CDR3nt: TGTGCCAGCAGCCCGGGACTGGGCACAGATACGCAGTATTTT; CDR3aa: CASSPGLGTDTQYF; len: 14; v_gene: TRBV6-5; j_gene: TRBJ2-3; d_gene: -; abundance: few
CDR3nt: TGTGCCAGCTCACCAGGCTCTAACTATGGCTACACCTTC; CDR3aa: CASSPGSNYGYTF; len: 13; v_gene: TRBV18; j_gene: TRBJ1-2; d_gene: -; abundance: -
CDR3nt: TGTGCCAGCAGCTTAAGTTGGCAGGCTGGCTACACCTTC; CDR3aa: CASSLSWQAGYTF; len: 13; v_gene: TRBV7-9; j_gene: TRBJ1-2; d_gene: -; abundance: -
CDR3nt: TGCGCCAGCAGCTTCCAGGGGAGCTACAATGAGCAGTTCTTC; CDR3aa: CASSFQGSYNEQFF; len: 14; v_gene: TRBV5-1; j_gene: TRBJ2-1; d_gene: -; abundance: -
CDR3nt: TGTGCCAGTAGAGGGAGGAACAAGAAGGCTGAAGCTTTCTTT; CDR3aa: CASRGRNKKAEAFF; len: 14; v_gene: TRBV19; j_gene: TRBJ1-1; d_gene: -; abundance: -